These T cell receptor beta chains were read from a single sample in a study of Graves' ophthalmopathy and Graves' hyperthyroidism. MiXCR, applied by TCRdb to the multiplex PCR reads, yields one record per CDR3 protein. The table lists about 640,000 distinct CDR3 sequences, over 40% of them singletons, with 3.3% in the top ten. Sequencing was performed on peripheral blood. The receptors were sampled from an adult man with Graves' ophthalmopathy. The CDR3 runs from the conserved cysteine through the conserved F or W. The order of the fields is J gene, clone size, D gene, V gene, CDR3 DNA, CDR3 protein. D genes are given only for firm matches. Rows may omit the clone size; those that give it use once, few, many or a size class.

>TRBJ2-7|few|TRBD2|TRBV20-1
TGCAGTGCTAGAGACCAGCGGGAGGCTTCCTACGAGCAGTACTTC
CSARDQREASYEQYF
>TRBJ1-3|few|NA|TRBV19
TGTGCCACTACAGCGGCGGTTAATTCCGGAAACACCATATATTTT
CATTAAVNSGNTIYF
>TRBJ2-7|NA|NA|TRBV9
TGTGCCAGCAGCGTAGGGGGCGGTGAGCAGTACTTC
CASSVGGGEQYF
>TRBJ1-1|NA|NA|TRBV28
TGTGCCAGCAGTCCCCCAACGCGAGGGACTGAAGCTTTCTTT
CASSPPTRGTEAFF
>TRBJ2-5|once|NA|TRBV29-1
TGCAGCGTTGAAAGGCCGGGAGAGACCCAGTACTTC
CSVERPGETQYF
>TRBJ2-5|many|TRBD1|TRBV29-1
TGCAGCGTTCGTGTAGTCGAGGGGGCAGAGACCCAGTACTTC
CSVRVVEGAETQYF
>TRBJ2-2|many|NA|TRBV7-8
TGTGCCAGCAGCGGGAACAGGGTTAGCACCGGGGAGCTGTTTTTT
CASSGNRVSTGELFF
>TRBJ2-2|NA|NA|TRBV12-3/TRBV12-4
TGTGCCAGCAATACCAGAGGGGAGCTGTTTTTT
CASNTRGELFF
>TRBJ1-1|NA|TRBD1|TRBV12-3/TRBV12-4
TGTGCCAGCAGTTTAGGGGGACAGGGGCGCCCTGAAGCTTTCTTT
CASSLGGQGRPEAFF
>TRBJ1-2|many|TRBD1|TRBV7-2
TGTGCCAGCAGCTTAGAGGAAACGACAGGGGGGGATGGCTACACCTTC
CASSLEETTGGDGYTF
>TRBJ1-6|NA|TRBD1|TRBV6-5
TGTGCCAGCAGTTACCGGACAGGGTCATCACCCCTCCACTTT
CASSYRTGSSPLHF
>TRBJ2-5|NA|NA|TRBV6-2/TRBV6-3
TGTGCCAGCAACGAAAGGAGGGGGGGGGTAGGAGAGACCCAGTACTTC
CASNERRGGVGETQYF
>TRBJ2-7|once|NA|TRBV5-6
TGTGCCAGCAGCTGGGGGGGGGGCAGGTACGAGCAGTACTTC
CASSWGGGRYEQYF
>TRBJ1-2|NA|NA|TRBV10-2
TGCGCCAGCAGTGCGGGACGGGGTCTCTATGGCTACACCTTC
CASSAGRGLYGYTF
>TRBJ2-7|NA|NA|TRBV5-1
TGCGCCAGCAGCTTCCGGACAAATACCGACGAGCAGTACTTC
CASSFRTNTDEQYF
>TRBJ1-6|many|TRBD1|TRBV27
TGTGCCAGCAGTTTTAGCAGGGGACAGCCTAATTCACCCCTCCACTTT
CASSFSRGQPNSPLHF
>TRBJ1-1|many|NA|TRBV2
TGTGCCAGCAGTGCCGACAAGAACACTGAAGCTTTCTTT
CASSADKNTEAFF
>TRBJ2-7|once|NA|TRBV29-1
TGCAGCGTTGAACGGACAGTTGCCGAGCAGTACTTC
CSVERTVAEQYF
>TRBJ1-5|NA|NA|TRBV25-1
TGTGCCAGCACCTCTAGTAGTATTCAAGAGTCGCCCCAGCATTTT
CASTSSSIQESPQHF
>TRBJ2-6|many|NA|TRBV7-9
TGTGCCAGCAGCTTAGGGGTTGGGGCCAACGTCCTGACTTTC
CASSLGVGANVLTF
>TRBJ1-1|NA|TRBD1|TRBV7-2
TGTGCCAGCAGCTTAGCAGGGGGCCCCACTGAAGCTTTCTTT
CASSLAGGPTEAFF
>TRBJ2-2|NA|TRBD1|TRBV2
TGTGCCAGCAGTTACCCAGACAGGGGAGTCGGGGAGCTGTTTTTT
CASSYPDRGVGELFF
>TRBJ2-2|NA|NA|TRBV25-1
TGTACCAGCAGTCCTTATCAGGGGCCCGACACCGGGGAGCTGTTTTTT
CTSSPYQGPDTGELFF
>TRBJ1-5|once|NA|TRBV7-9
TGTGCCAGCAGCTCAACAGACACTGGGCGCAATCAGCCCCAGCATTTT
CASSSTDTGRNQPQHF
>TRBJ1-2|many|TRBD1|TRBV10-3
TGTGCCATCAGTGACCCAACAGGGGAAGACTATGGCTACACCTTC
CAISDPTGEDYGYTF
>TRBJ2-7|NA|NA|TRBV7-9
TGTGCCAGCAGCTTACGGGCGGTGGAGCAGTACTTC
CASSLRAVEQYF
>TRBJ2-7|NA|TRBD2|TRBV5-1
TGCGCCAGCAGAATATCTAGCGGGAACGGGCAGTACTTC
CASRISSGNGQYF
>TRBJ1-2|many|TRBD1|TRBV7-2
TGTGCCAGCAGCTTAAGGGGACAGGGTATCGATGGCTACACCTTC
CASSLRGQGIDGYTF
>TRBJ1-4|NA|NA|TRBV6-1
TGTGCCAGCAGACCCCAGGACGGCCGTAATGAAAAACTGTTTTTT
CASRPQDGRNEKLFF
>TRBJ1-1|few|TRBD1|TRBV7-3
TGTGCCAGCAGCTTAACCCCAGGGGGTCAGACTGAAGCTTTCTTT
CASSLTPGGQTEAFF
>TRBJ1-5|many|NA|TRBV20-1
TGCAGTGCTAGAGATGCGAGAAATCAGCCCCAGCATTTT
CSARDARNQPQHF
>TRBJ1-4|many|TRBD1|TRBV2
TGTGCCAGCACCACGACAGGGTCTGAAAAACTGTTTTTT
CASTTTGSEKLFF
>TRBJ2-7|many|TRBD2|TRBV20-1
TGCAGTGCTAGGGGGACTAGCGGTTACGAGCAGTACTTC
CSARGTSGYEQYF
>TRBJ2-5|many|TRBD1|TRBV5-1
TGCGCCAGCAGCGAGAATGGGGACAGCCAAGAGACCCAGTACTTC
CASSENGDSQETQYF
>TRBJ1-1|once|TRBD1|TRBV15
TGTGCCACCAGCTCCACCGATGGGACAGGGACGTTTCGTAATATGAGCACTGAAGCTTTCTTT
CATSSTDGTGTFRNMSTEAFF
>TRBJ1-2|many|NA|TRBV4-2
TGTGCCAGCAGCCAAGTCAGGGGAGCCAACTATGGCTACACCTTC
CASSQVRGANYGYTF
>TRBJ2-7|many|NA|TRBV2
TGTGCCAGCAGTGGAAGTCCCTCCTACTACGAGCAGTACTTC
CASSGSPSYYEQYF
>TRBJ1-5|NA|NA|TRBV10-3
TGTGCCATCAGTGCGCAGGGAAGTAATCAGCCCCAGCATTTT
CAISAQGSNQPQHF
>TRBJ2-7|few|TRBD1|TRBV7-3
TGTGCCAGCAGCTTAACCAGGGGGCCCGAGCAGTACTTC
CASSLTRGPEQYF